This paragraph covers one T cell receptor beta chain sequence. Its antigen is as yet unknown. This CDR3 region has 14 residues. Germline V lookup: CDR1 LNHDA, CDR2 SQIVND (reference sequence). V lost 9 bases and J 3 bases, leaving 15 bases between the germline ends. The repertoire was sequenced with immunoSEQ multiplex PCR; TCRdb's copy has only in-frame clones and lacks some. The sample comprises around 2,100,000 clones, less than 95% of which are singletons, and 1% to 1.5% rests with the top ten. Positively selected for CCR7, the CD45RO-negative cells used as naive CD8 cells excluded terminally differentiated effector memory CD45RA+ cells. This entry is derived from a study of shared clonotypes between healthy human individuals. The study's findings and limits: The four-donor shared clonotypes exceeded non-shared clonotypes in generation probability, with non-shared ones scoring lower. Researchers found naive subsets generally carried larger estimated richness than memory subsets. The authors sampled blood alone, and tissue repertoires likely differ.

The gene calls are TRBV19 and TRBJ2-1; either TRBD1 or TRBD2 may fit D (5 bases each). The TCR originated in a man between 18 and 35 years old in good health. Sequences were obtained from naive CD8+ T cells sorted from blood. The CDR3 nucleotides read TGTGCCAGCGCGACACCGGGGCGCTACAATGAGCAGTTCTTC. Amino acid sequence: CASATPGRYNEQFF.